What follows are 3 T cell receptor beta chains derived from one specimen sequenced in a study of cytomegalovirus exposure and HLA in healthy donors (dated by TCRdb to the late 2010s). The library was made by the immunoSEQ multiplex PCR assay. The multiplex PCR relied on a mix of 60 forward primers for TCR Vbeta segments and 13 reverse primers for TCR Jbeta segments. The table comes from immuneACCESS by way of TCRdb, which keeps in-frame sequences with V and J called. Part of the clones is missing from these tables; in studies checked, under half for an unresolved V gene and the rest for unknown reasons. The table for this sample lists approximately 130,000 clones. The ten largest clones add up to 2% of the sample. The sample consisted of PBMCs. These receptors were taken from a woman in her sixties in good health and CMV-seronegative.

The chain is built from TRBV18 and TRBJ1-2; 9 bases line up with TRBD1. V was pared by 0 bases and J by 3 bases, with 2 bases of the junction left unmatched. Germline loops: CDR1 KGHSH, CDR2 LQKENI. This CDR3 has 15 amino acids. The CDR3 spells CASSPPGQGDYGYTF. CDR3 DNA sequence: TGTGCCAGCTCACCACCGGGACAGGGAGACTATGGCTACACCTTC.

This chain connects TRBV27 to TRBJ2-2, with D uncertain. CDR1 MNHEY and CDR2 SMNVEV come from the germline V gene (reference sequence). The CDR3 totals 15 residues. Trimming pared 5 bases from V and 1 base from J, leaving 11 bases between. CDR3 bases: TGTGCCAGCAGTCAATACAACAAGAACACCGGGGAGCTGTTTTTT. As protein: CASSQYNKNTGELFF.

The chain combines TRBV2 with TRBJ2-1; D is unresolved. The CDR3 extends over 11 amino acids. Germline V lookup: CDR1 SNHLY, CDR2 FYNNEI. The V end lost 5 bases, the J end lost 5 bases, and 4 bases lay between the germline ends. The DNA of the CDR3 is TGTGCCAGCAGTATAGACAATGAGCAGTTCTTC. As protein: CASSIDNEQFF.